This T cell receptor (beta chain) is from a study of T cells in Graves' hyperthyroidism and ophthalmopathy. General study results and limits: Separation of ophthalmopathy from stable hyperthyroidism was achieved by a 13 V-J model.

CDR3 length equals 14 residues. CDR1 and CDR2 from the germline V gene are SGDLS and YYNGEE. V dropped 3 bases and J dropped 3; count of bases not matched to a gene: 3. Researchers took RNA transcripts and amplified the TCR beta CDR3 regions from them. When the TCR CDR3 underwent first-round RT-PCR, the HTBI primer set was used. MiXCR was run by TCRdb on the multiplex PCR reads, yielding one entry per CDR3 protein. Seen here are approximately 150,000 distinct CDR3 sequences, less than 10% observed once, and the top ten hold 22%. This clonotype was seen a handful of times. Its antigen is as yet unknown.

Material for sequencing was blood. The chain has TRBV9 and TRBJ2-1; TRBD2 matches 7 bases. The clonotype originates from a woman between 18 and 29 years old with Graves' hyperthyroidism that later progressed to Graves' ophthalmopathy. Here the CDR3 reads CASSATSSYNEQFF. The CDR3 DNA follows: TGTGCCAGCAGCGCGACTAGCAGCTACAATGAGCAGTTCTTC.